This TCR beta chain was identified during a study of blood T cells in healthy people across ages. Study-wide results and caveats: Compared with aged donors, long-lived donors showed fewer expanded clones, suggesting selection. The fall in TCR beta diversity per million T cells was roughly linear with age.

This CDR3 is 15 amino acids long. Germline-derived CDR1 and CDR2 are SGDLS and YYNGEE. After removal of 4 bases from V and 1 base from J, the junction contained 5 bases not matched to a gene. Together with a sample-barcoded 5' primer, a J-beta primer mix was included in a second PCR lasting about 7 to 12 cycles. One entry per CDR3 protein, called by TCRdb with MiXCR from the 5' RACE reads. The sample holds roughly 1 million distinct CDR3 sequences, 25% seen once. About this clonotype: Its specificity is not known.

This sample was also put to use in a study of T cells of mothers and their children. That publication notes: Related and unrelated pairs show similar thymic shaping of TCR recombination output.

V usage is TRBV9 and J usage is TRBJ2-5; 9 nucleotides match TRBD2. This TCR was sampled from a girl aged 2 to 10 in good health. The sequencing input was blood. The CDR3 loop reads CASSPGTSSQETQYF. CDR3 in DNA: TGTGCCAGCAGCCCCGGGACTAGCAGCCAAGAGACCCAGTACTTC.